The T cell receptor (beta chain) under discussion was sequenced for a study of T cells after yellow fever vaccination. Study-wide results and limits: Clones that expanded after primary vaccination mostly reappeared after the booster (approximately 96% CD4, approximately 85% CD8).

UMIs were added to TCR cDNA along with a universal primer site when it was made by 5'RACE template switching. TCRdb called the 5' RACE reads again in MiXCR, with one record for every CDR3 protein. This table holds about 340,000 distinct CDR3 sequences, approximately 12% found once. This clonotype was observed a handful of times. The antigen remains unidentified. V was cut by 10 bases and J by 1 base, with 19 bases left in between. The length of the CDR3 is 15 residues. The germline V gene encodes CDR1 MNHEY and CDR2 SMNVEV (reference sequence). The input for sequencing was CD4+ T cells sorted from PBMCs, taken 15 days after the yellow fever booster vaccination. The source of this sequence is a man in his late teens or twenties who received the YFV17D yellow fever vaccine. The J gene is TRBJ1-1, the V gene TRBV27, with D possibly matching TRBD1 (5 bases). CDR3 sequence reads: CATRGSGGGNTEAFF. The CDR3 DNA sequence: TGTGCCACTCGGGGTAGCGGTGGGGGGAACACTGAAGCTTTCTTT.